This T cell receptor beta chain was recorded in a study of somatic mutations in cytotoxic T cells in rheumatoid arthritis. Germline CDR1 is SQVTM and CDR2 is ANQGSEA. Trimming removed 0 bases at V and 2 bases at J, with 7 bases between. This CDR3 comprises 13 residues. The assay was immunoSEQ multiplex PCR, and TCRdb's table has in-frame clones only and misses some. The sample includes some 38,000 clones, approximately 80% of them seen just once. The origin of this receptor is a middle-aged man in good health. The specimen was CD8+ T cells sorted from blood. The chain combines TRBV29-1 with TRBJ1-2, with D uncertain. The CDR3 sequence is CSVEDVQNYGYTF. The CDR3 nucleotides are TGCAGCGTTGAAGATGTACAGAACTATGGCTACACCTTC.